These T cell receptor beta chains were read from a single sample in a study of blood T cells in healthy people across ages. TCRdb processed the 5' RACE reads anew with MiXCR; each CDR3 protein has one entry. The table includes 1.5 million or so distinct CDR3 sequences, 42% detected once. Material for sequencing was blood. These receptors originate from a woman younger than 30 in good health. Each CDR3 is given with its conserved first and last residue. Each record gives: V gene, CDR3 protein.

>TRBV6-6
CAGSYLPIPGKNIQYF
>TRBV2
CASSEDGRKYF
>TRBV19
CASSIRSGGGPDEQFF
>TRBV10-3
CAISTGQAGLNQPQHF
>TRBV7-9
CASSTGVGGTGDGYTF
>TRBV7-9
CASNPETREATDTQYF
>TRBV6-6
CASRQPWDTEAFF
>TRBV20-1
CSAPRGGETQYF
>TRBV20-1
CSAPTSGGLTDTQYF
>TRBV12-3/TRBV12-4
CASREQGYTEAFF
>TRBV6-6
CASSLDRGRTNEKLFF
>TRBV4-1
CASSHGRDLTYGYTF
>TRBV5-1
CASSTQGGGPNEQFF
>TRBV29-1
CSVKRLFADEQFF
>TRBV7-2
CASSLGGHYTDTQYF
>TRBV27
CATRLAGSYNEQFF
>TRBV4-2
CASSQESLVVAGPYEQYF
>TRBV6-6
CASKGSGGAEKLFF
>TRBV20-1
CSALRLAGDSNEQFF
>TRBV4-1
CASSPMGSGGETDTQYF
>TRBV5-1
CASSLVEGDTQYF
>TRBV6-1
CASTGLAGGVRGDTQYF
>TRBV28
CASTSFIAGVDTQYF
>TRBV6-2/TRBV6-3
CASSPLLTGRRQETQYF
>TRBV4-2
CASSQERLVPGLASYNEQFF
>TRBV10-3
CAISAQGAGGYTF